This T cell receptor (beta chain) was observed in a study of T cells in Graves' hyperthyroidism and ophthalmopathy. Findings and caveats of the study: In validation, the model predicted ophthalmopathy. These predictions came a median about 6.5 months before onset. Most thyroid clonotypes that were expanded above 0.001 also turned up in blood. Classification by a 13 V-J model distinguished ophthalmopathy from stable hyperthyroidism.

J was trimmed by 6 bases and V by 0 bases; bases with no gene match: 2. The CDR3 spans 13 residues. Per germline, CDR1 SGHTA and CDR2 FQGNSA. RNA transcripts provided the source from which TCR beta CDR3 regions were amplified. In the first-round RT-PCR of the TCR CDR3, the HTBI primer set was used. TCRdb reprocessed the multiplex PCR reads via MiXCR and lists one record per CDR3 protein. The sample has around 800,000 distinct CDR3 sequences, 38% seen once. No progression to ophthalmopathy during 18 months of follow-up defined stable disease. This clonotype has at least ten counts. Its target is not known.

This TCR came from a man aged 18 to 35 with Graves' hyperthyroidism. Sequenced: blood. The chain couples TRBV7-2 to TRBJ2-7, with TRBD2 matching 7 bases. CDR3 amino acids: CASSLAAGVEQYF. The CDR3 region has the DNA TGTGCCAGCAGCTTAGCGGCGGGAGTCGAGCAGTACTTC.